These 2 T cell receptor beta chains share one sample of origin, sequenced in a study of blood T cell repertoires in COVID-19. TCRdb keeps only in-frame clones here, not all; method: immunoSEQ multiplex PCR. Here the sample spans roughly 84,000 clones, 70% to 90% being singletons. The material sequenced was peripheral blood. These receptors came from a woman older than 75 with acute or convalescent COVID-19.

The chain uses TRBV28 and TRBJ2-2, with a tentative D call TRBD1 (5 bases). Trimming cost V 6 bases and J 1 base, with 9 bases left between them. Germline CDR1 and CDR2: MDHEN and SYDVKM. The CDR3 extends over 14 amino acids. CDR3 nucleotides: TGTGCCAGCAGGCAGCAGGGGAACACCGGGGAGCTGTTTTTT. Translating it yields CASRQQGNTGELFF.

The J gene is TRBJ1-1, the V gene TRBV29-1; TRBD1 might be the D (6 bases). The CDR3 extends over 12 amino acids. Germline-derived CDR1 and CDR2 are SQVTM and ANQGSEA. V shed 2 bases and J shed 9 bases, with 13 bases lying between them. The CDR3 nucleotides are TGCAGCGTTGAAAATAACAGGGTTCAAGCTTTCTTT. Protein sequence: CSVENNRVQAFF. The variable domain in full, completed from reference TRBV29-1 and TRBJ1-1, reads SAVISQKPSRDICQRGTSLTIQCQVDSQVTMMFWYRQQPGQSLTLIATANQGSEATYESGFVIDKFPISRPNLTFSTLTVSNMSPEDSSIYLCSVENNRVQAFFGQGTRLTVV.